Shown below are 25 T cell receptor beta chains from a single sample sequenced in a study of response to subunit inactivated influenza vaccine. TCRdb recomputed calls from the RT-PCR reads with MiXCR, one row per CDR3 protein. Of 300,000 to 350,000 distinct CDR3 sequences listed, approximately 20% are singletons. The specimen comprised PBMCs from blood, sampled less than 22 months after vaccination. The source of these receptors is a man aged 50 to 69 who received an inactivated influenza vaccine.

The CDR3 spells CASSPGTKSEAFF. The DNA for the CDR3 is TGTGCCAGCTCACCAGGTACGAAGTCTGAAGCTTTCTTT. The genes are TRBV18 and TRBJ1-1; no definite D call. The CDR3 contains 13 residues. V shed 2 bases and J shed 6 bases, with 10 bases lying between them. Germline V gives CDR1 KGHSH, CDR2 LQKENI.

This clonotype showed up just a few times. In nucleotides, the CDR3 is TGTGCCAGCAGTTTAGCGCGAGGGTCTGGAAACACCATATATTTT. Translating gives CASSLARGSGNTIYF. This chain joins TRBV12-3 or TRBV12-4 and TRBJ1-3; no clear D. Trimming pared 0 bases from V and 1 base from J, leaving 7 bases between. CDR3 length equals 15 residues.

The sample holds many counts of this clonotype. As DNA, the CDR3 is TGTGCCACCAGCGTGATCGGAGGTGAAGCTTTCTTT. Translated, it gives CATSVIGGEAFF. The genes are TRBV15 and TRBJ1-1; unclear D gene. Trimming removed 5 bases from V and 7 bases from J, with 11 bases in between. The germline V gene has CDR1 LNHNV and CDR2 YYDKDF (reference sequence). The CDR3 length is 12 residues. Drawing the rest from reference TRBV15 and TRBJ1-1, the complete variable domain is DAMVIQNPRYQVTQFGKPVTLSCSQTLNHNVMYWYQQKSSQAPKLLFHYYDKDFNNEADTPDNFQSRRPNTSFCFLDIRSPGLGDTAMYLCATSVIGGEAFFGQGTRLTVV.

The chain links TRBV20-1 to TRBJ2-1; 7 bases match TRBD2. Germline loops: CDR1 DFQATT, CDR2 SNEGSKA (reference sequence). CDR3 size: 15 residues. The V gene end was trimmed by 3 bases and the J gene end by 6 bases; junction bases not matched to a gene: 11. In nucleotides, the CDR3 is TGCAGTGCTAGGCCGGAGGGGAGGGTAGGCAATGAGCAGTTCTTC. It encodes CSARPEGRVGNEQFF.

The gene calls are TRBV9 and TRBJ2-3, with 10 bases lining up with TRBD2. In germline, CDR1 is SGDLS, CDR2 YYNGEE. V trimming: 0 bases; J trimming: 0 bases; junction bases outside the gene matches: 10. The CDR3 is 19 residues long. DNA of the CDR3: TGTGCCAGCAGCGTAGCTACTGGACTAGCGGCCACTAGCACAGATACGCAGTATTTT. It specifies CASSVATGLAATSTDTQYF.

There are a few counts of this clonotype. The CDR3 bases are TGTGCCAGCGGTCCATCGACAGAAGCTTTCTTT. Translated, it gives CASGPSTEAFF. The J gene is TRBJ1-1, the V gene TRBV28; D not certain. V lost 8 bases, J lost 8 bases, and 12 bases lay in between. CDR1 and CDR2 (germline): MDHEN, SYDVKM. This CDR3 comprises 11 residues. The variable domain in full, completed from reference TRBV28 and TRBJ1-1, reads DVKVTQSSRYLVKRTGEKVFLECVQDMDHENMFWYRQDPGLGLRLIYFSYDVKMKEKGDIPEGYSVSREKKERFSLILESASTNQTSMYLCASGPSTEAFFGQGTRLTVV.

This clonotype was picked up many times. The rearrangement joins TRBV6-1 to TRBJ2-7; 11 positions agree with TRBD1. Germline loops: CDR1 MNHNS, CDR2 SASEGT. After removal of 6 bases from V and 2 bases from J, the junction contained 15 bases not matched to a gene. This CDR3 is built from 18 residues. The CDR3 sequence: CASSGYGYSGQGAYEQYF. CDR3 nucleotide sequence: TGTGCCAGCAGCGGGTACGGGTATTCGGGACAGGGGGCCTACGAGCAGTACTTC.

This clonotype was observed a few times. This rearrangement joins TRBV6-2 or TRBV6-3 to TRBJ1-1, with D perhaps matching TRBD1 (6 bases). This CDR3 has 13 residues. Trimming shortened V by 8 bases and J by 4 bases, and 14 bases separated the two germline ends. Germline V gene lookup returns CDR1 MNHEY and CDR2 SVGEGT. The CDR3 region has the DNA TGTGCCAGCGAAAACAGGGAACGCACTGAAGCTTTCTTT. This gives the protein CASENRERTEAFF.

The chain employs TRBV7-9 and TRBJ2-7; D might be TRBD1 (5 bases). The CDR3 is made up of 15 amino acids. Germline CDR1 reads SEHNR; CDR2 reads FQNEAQ (reference sequence). V dropped 1 base and J dropped 3 bases, with 13 bases sitting between them. The CDR3 spells CASSLVQGYYYEQYF. The CDR3 DNA is TGTGCCAGCAGCTTAGTTCAGGGCTATTACTACGAGCAGTACTTC.

The rearrangement links TRBV7-3 to TRBJ2-1; TRBD2 matches at 16 bases. J lost 4 bases, V lost 1 base, and 1 base had no gene match. This CDR3 has 17 residues. Per the germline V gene, CDR1 is SGHTA and CDR2 is FQGTGA. CDR3 coding DNA: TGTGCCAGCAGCTTAAGGGGACTAGCGGGAGGGTACAATGAGCAGTTCTTC. This codes for CASSLRGLAGGYNEQFF.

This clonotype occurred a few times. The CDR3 bases are TGCAGCGCCTCAGACAGTTCGACTGAAGCTTTCTTT. This gives the protein CSASDSSTEAFF. V is TRBV29-1 and J is TRBJ1-1; D may be TRBD1 (5 bases). The CDR3 contains 12 residues. V lost 7 bases to trimming and J lost 5 bases, with 14 bases between them. Per germline, CDR1 SQVTM and CDR2 ANQGSEA.

The chain uses TRBV7-9 and TRBJ1-6; D uncertain. Germline V gene lookup returns CDR1 SEHNR and CDR2 FQNEAQ (reference sequence). V lost 5 bases and J 8 bases, leaving 16 bases between the germline ends. This CDR3 is 15 amino acids long. CDR3 DNA: TGTGCCAGCAGCCCTCCCCGACGGTTGGATTCACCCCTCCACTTT. Amino acid sequence: CASSPPRRLDSPLHF.

This clonotype appeared a few times. The CDR3 is CATSDRRGNQPQHF. CDR3 sequence (DNA): TGTGCCACCAGTGATCGCCGGGGGAATCAGCCCCAGCATTTT. The chain is built from TRBV24-1 and TRBJ1-5, with D tentatively TRBD1 (5 bases). Looked up from germline, CDR1 is KGHDR and CDR2 is SFDVKD. V shed 3 bases and J shed 4 bases, with 9 bases lying between them. CDR3 length equals 14 residues.

The chain combines TRBV9 with TRBJ1-3, with D hard to call. V was clipped by 4 bases and J by 0 bases, with 17 bases between them. Germline values: CDR1 SGDLS, CDR2 YYNGEE. The CDR3 consists of 17 residues. CDR3 DNA: TGTGCCAGCAGCACCTCTTGGACGGCTAGCTCTGGAAACACCATATATTTT. This sequence encodes CASSTSWTASSGNTIYF.

V usage is TRBV4-3 and J usage is TRBJ1-6; the D gene is possibly TRBD1 (5 bases). Trimming shortened V by 0 bases and J by 5 bases, and 14 bases separated the two germline ends. The CDR3 has 17 residues. Germline values: CDR1 LGHNA, CDR2 YSLEER. The CDR3 loop reads CASSQEPVNRHNSPLHF. Written as DNA, the CDR3 is TGCGCCAGCAGCCAAGAACCGGTCAACAGGCATAATTCACCCCTCCACTTT.

Many counts were recorded for this clonotype. The J gene is TRBJ1-2, the V gene TRBV5-1; 7 bases line up with TRBD1. The CDR3 loop spans 18 amino acids. Germline V gene data show CDR1 as SGHRS and CDR2 as YFSETQ. J lost 4 bases, V lost 1 base, and 16 bases had no gene match. The DNA of the CDR3 is TGCGCCAGCAGCTTGCGCTCCGGGACAGCCCTTCAAATCTATGGCTACACCTTC. Protein product: CASSLRSGTALQIYGYTF.

The J gene is TRBJ2-7, the V gene TRBV20-1; D gene ambiguous. Trimming left V 3 bases short and J 3 bases short, with 9 bases between. Germline values: CDR1 DFQATT, CDR2 SNEGSKA (reference sequence). CDR3 length: 12 residues. The CDR3 region has the DNA TGCAGTGCTAGCTTAGGCTACTACGAGCAGTACTTC. Translated, it gives CSASLGYYEQYF.

This clonotype came up a few times. The genes are TRBV4-3 and TRBJ1-2; maybe TRBD1 (6 bases). The CDR3 loop spans 14 amino acids. The V end lost 3 bases, the J end lost 6 bases, and 14 bases lay between the germline ends. Germline CDR1 reads LGHNA; CDR2 reads YSLEER. The CDR3 nucleotides read TGCGCCAGCAGCCACAACAGGGTGGCGGATGGCTACACCTTC. Translating gives CASSHNRVADGYTF.

This sequence joins TRBV5-1 and TRBJ2-5, with TRBD2 matching 11 bases. The CDR3 totals 15 residues. Germline CDR1 SGHRS, CDR2 YFSETQ. Trimming removed 0 bases from V and 4 bases from J; junction bases left unmatched: 2. CDR3 sequence (DNA): TGCGCCAGCAGCTTGGACGGACTAGCGGGAGAGACCCAGTACTTC. This translates into CASSLDGLAGETQYF.

This clonotype was observed a few times. The rearrangement uses TRBV20-1 and TRBJ1-2; TRBD1 matches 7 bases. Germline CDR1 and CDR2: DFQATT and SNEGSKA (reference sequence). Losses at the gene ends were 0 bases for V and 3 bases for J; bases not matched to a gene: 13. There are 17 residues in the CDR3. CDR3 residues: CSARDLYRGDRDYGYTF. CDR3 nucleotides: TGCAGTGCTAGAGATCTTTACAGGGGAGATCGAGACTATGGCTACACCTTC.

This clonotype was counted at least ten times. The chain joins TRBV20-1 to TRBJ1-1; 7 bases fit TRBD1. CDR3 size: 15 residues. Trimming at V came to 2 bases and at J to 1 base, leaving 7 bases not matched to a gene. CDR1 is DFQATT, CDR2 SNEGSKA, per germline (reference sequence). As DNA, the CDR3 is TGCAGTGCTAGATCTTCAGGGGGTTCGAACACTGAAGCTTTCTTT. This sequence encodes CSARSSGGSNTEAFF.

This clonotype was recorded at least ten times. The CDR3 here is CASSPFIPGEETQYF. Here the CDR3 DNA reads TGTGCCAGCAGCCCCTTTATCCCTGGGGAAGAGACCCAGTACTTC. V gene TRBV11-2 combines with J gene TRBJ2-5; D uncertain. The CDR3 is made up of 15 amino acids. Germline CDR1 and CDR2: SGHAT and FQNNGV. V shed 5 bases and J shed 3 bases, with 16 bases lying between them.

This clonotype has a count of ten or more. The chain uses TRBV19 and TRBJ1-5; 9 bases match TRBD1. The CDR3 totals 16 residues. J lost 4 bases, V lost 7 bases, and 11 bases had no gene match. Germline lookup yields CDR1 LNHDA and CDR2 SQIVND (reference sequence). CDR3 region: CASNQPGQGPNQPQHF. As DNA, the CDR3 is TGTGCCAGTAACCAACCGGGACAGGGCCCTAATCAGCCCCAGCATTTT.

CDR3 bases: TGCGCCAGCAGCCAAGAGACGGCTAGCGGGTTTTACAATGAGCAGTTCTTC. The encoded protein is CASSQETASGFYNEQFF. The chain couples TRBV4-3 to TRBJ2-1; 8 bases agree with TRBD2. The CDR3 has 17 amino acids. The V gene end was trimmed by 0 bases and the J gene end by 4 bases; junction bases not matched to a gene: 8. Germline assignment: CDR1 LGHNA and CDR2 YSLEER.

The rearrangement joins TRBV5-1 to TRBJ2-5; D assignment may be TRBD1 or TRBD2 (5 bases each). This CDR3 comprises 15 residues. Germline V CDR1 and CDR2: SGHRS, YFSETQ. V lost 3 bases and J lost 5, with 17 bases in between. The CDR3 DNA sequence: TGCGCCAGCAGCTACCGGGACCCAACCCGTGAGACCCAGTACTTC. This encodes CASSYRDPTRETQYF.